This TCR beta chain emerged from a study of blood T cell repertoires in COVID-19. Overall study context: Sample material is recorded as cDNA or gDNA derived from T cells, B-cell-depleted T cells, or PBMCs.

TCRdb's copy holds only in-frame clones and misses some; the assay was immunoSEQ multiplex PCR. The top ten hold around 1.6% of the sample, which has some 59,000 clones, about 89% seen once. This clone was observed once. Sequencing was carried out using peripheral blood. The clonotype was recovered from a man aged 55 to 69 with acute or convalescent COVID-19.

CDR3: CASSLQWASDTQYF. The CDR3 bases are TGTGCCAGCAGCTTACAATGGGCAAGCGATACGCAGTATTTT. The chain recombines TRBV11-2 with TRBJ2-3; D remains ambiguous. Germline loops: CDR1 SGHAT, CDR2 FQNNGV. CDR3 length: 14 amino acids. With 2 bases removed from V and 6 bases from J, the gap between germline ends came to 12 bases.